The rows below give T cell receptor beta chains drawn from one sample of a study of human T cells and chemical hapten exposure. TCRdb called the RACE reads again in MiXCR, with one record for every CDR3 protein. Of roughly 98,000 distinct CDR3 sequences listed, around 12% are singletons. The sequencing used whole blood, collected in connection with sensitization to the hapten diphenylcyclopropenone (DPC). Source of these receptors: a woman aged 40 to 49 with alopecia areata. Some clones in this sample may be carry-over from other donors' samples. CDR3s include the opening cysteine and the closing phenylalanine or tryptophan.

length: 13
J: TRBJ1-6
V: TRBV6-1
CDR3: CASMTRENSPLHF

length: 11
J: TRBJ2-4
V: TRBV7-9
CDR3: CASSEGPIQYF

length: 14
J: TRBJ2-1
V: TRBV29-1
CDR3: CSVGRFMGWDEQFF

length: 14
J: TRBJ2-7
V: TRBV20-1
CDR3: CSARKGQGGYEQYF

length: 14
J: TRBJ1-5
V: TRBV12-3/TRBV12-4
CDR3: CASSLSGSNQPQHF

length: 15
J: TRBJ2-1
V: TRBV20-1
CDR3: CSARLLAGETNEQFF

length: 12
J: TRBJ2-3
V: TRBV29-1
CDR3: CSVERSADTQYF

length: 14
J: TRBJ2-5
V: TRBV6-4
CDR3: CASSASGGIGTQYF

length: 13
J: TRBJ1-1
V: TRBV12-5
CDR3: CASGRGLNTEAFF

length: 15
J: TRBJ2-3
V: TRBV28
CDR3: CASSGLARTTDTQYF

length: 13
J: TRBJ2-7
V: TRBV5-6
CDR3: CASSLDTDYEQYF

length: 16
J: TRBJ2-1
V: TRBV5-1
CDR3: CASSPQPGGSYNEQFF

length: 11
J: TRBJ2-3
V: TRBV27
CDR3: CASSRWDTQYF

length: 15
J: TRBJ2-3
V: TRBV6-2/TRBV6-3
CDR3: CASSSPPDTTDTQYF

length: 14
J: TRBJ2-7
V: TRBV20-1
CDR3: CSATGTSGAYEQYF

length: 13
J: TRBJ1-1
V: TRBV18
CDR3: CASSPAGVTEAFF

length: 12
J: TRBJ2-7
V: TRBV20-1
CDR3: CSAREALAVQYF

length: 14
J: TRBJ2-7
V: TRBV29-1
CDR3: CSVEFQRNPYEQYF

length: 15
J: TRBJ2-5
V: TRBV5-1
CDR3: CASSLSGTGKETQYF

length: 13
J: TRBJ2-1
V: TRBV19
CDR3: CASSLRLAGVAFF

length: 12
J: TRBJ1-1
V: TRBV29-1
CDR3: CSVEEGGPEAFF

length: 18
J: TRBJ2-2
V: TRBV4-2
CDR3: CASSQDLRGTFNTGELFF

length: 12
J: TRBJ1-4
V: TRBV29-1
CDR3: CSVVKDSEKLFF

length: 14
J: TRBJ2-3
V: TRBV6-6
CDR3: CASRGLADTDTQYF

length: 12
J: TRBJ2-7
V: TRBV21-1
CDR3: CASSWEENEQYF

length: 15
J: TRBJ2-2
V: TRBV24-1
CDR3: CATSRGQTNTGELFF

length: 13
J: TRBJ1-6
V: TRBV7-2
CDR3: CASSLSRSSPLHF

length: 11
J: TRBJ2-1
V: TRBV2
CDR3: CASNARNEQFF

length: 17
J: TRBJ2-5
V: TRBV21-1
CDR3: CASSKALAGGLKETQYF

length: 14
J: TRBJ2-2
V: TRBV20-1
CDR3: CSARDQLNTGELFF

length: 16
J: TRBJ1-5
V: TRBV11-2
CDR3: CASSLVRVGGNQPQHF

length: 15
J: TRBJ2-6
V: TRBV6-2/TRBV6-3
CDR3: CASSYASSGANVLTF

length: 19
J: TRBJ2-5
V: TRBV7-7
CDR3: CASSFPPKEPAGVGETQYF

length: 16
J: TRBJ1-5
V: TRBV20-1
CDR3: CSAHDLLGASNQPQHF

length: 14
J: TRBJ2-7
V: TRBV7-8
CDR3: CASTPRGHGREQYF

length: 15
J: TRBJ2-3
V: TRBV5-1
CDR3: CASSNDRRSTDTQYF

length: 14
J: TRBJ2-5
V: TRBV5-5
CDR3: CASSWDGLGETQYF

length: 14
J: TRBJ2-4
V: TRBV10-3
CDR3: CAITRLAGKNIQYF

length: 15
J: TRBJ2-5
V: TRBV4-3
CDR3: CASSQSRQGRETQYF

length: 13
J: TRBJ1-2
V: TRBV29-1
CDR3: CSVFGDSQFRETF

length: 13
J: TRBJ1-1
V: TRBV29-1
CDR3: CSGGQGANTEAFF

length: 13
J: TRBJ1-1
V: TRBV4-3
CDR3: CASSQGQVTEAFF

length: 14
J: TRBJ1-3
V: TRBV18
CDR3: CASSPPINGNTIYF

length: 16
J: TRBJ2-2
V: TRBV3-1
CDR3: CASSQGQGPNTGEPFF

length: 14
J: TRBJ2-7
V: TRBV7-9
CDR3: CASSPTGRPDEQYF

length: 12
J: TRBJ2-4
V: TRBV20-1
CDR3: CTILPGPNIQYF